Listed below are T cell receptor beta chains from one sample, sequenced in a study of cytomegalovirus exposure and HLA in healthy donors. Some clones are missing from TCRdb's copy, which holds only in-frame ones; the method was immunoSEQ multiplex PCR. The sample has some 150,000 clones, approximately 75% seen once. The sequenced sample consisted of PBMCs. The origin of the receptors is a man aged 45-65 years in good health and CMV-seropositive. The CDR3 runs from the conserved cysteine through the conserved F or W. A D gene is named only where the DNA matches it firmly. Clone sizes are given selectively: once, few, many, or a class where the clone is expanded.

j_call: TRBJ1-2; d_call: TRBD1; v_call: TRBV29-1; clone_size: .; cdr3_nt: TGCAGCGTTGACGCAGGGGGATATGGCTACACCTTC; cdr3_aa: CSVDAGGYGYTF
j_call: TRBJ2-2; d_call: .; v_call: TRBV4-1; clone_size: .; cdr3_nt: TGCGCCAGCAGCCAAGAACCACTCCCCAACACCGGGGAGCTGTTTTTT; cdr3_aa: CASSQEPLPNTGELFF
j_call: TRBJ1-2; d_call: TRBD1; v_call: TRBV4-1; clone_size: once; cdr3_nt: TGCGCCAGCAGCCAAGAAGGACAGGGAACTAACTATGGCTACACCTTC; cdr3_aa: CASSQEGQGTNYGYTF
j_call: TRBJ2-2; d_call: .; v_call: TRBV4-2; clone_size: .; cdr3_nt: TGTGCCAGCAGCCAAGTGGGGGCGGGCGCGAACACCGGGGAGCTGTTTTTT; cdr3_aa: CASSQVGAGANTGELFF
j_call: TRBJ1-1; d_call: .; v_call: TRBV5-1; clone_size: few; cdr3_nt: TGCGCCAGCAGCTTTGGCTCCGAATATACTGAAGCTTTCTTT; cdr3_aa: CASSFGSEYTEAFF
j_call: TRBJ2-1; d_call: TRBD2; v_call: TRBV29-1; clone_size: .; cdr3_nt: TGCAGCGTAGAAAAAGGACTAGCGGGGGGGAATGAGCAGTTCTTC; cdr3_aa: CSVEKGLAGGNEQFF
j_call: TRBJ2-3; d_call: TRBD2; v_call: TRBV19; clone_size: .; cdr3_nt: TGTGCCAGTAGCTTCGCGGGGGGGGCAGATACGCAGTATTTT; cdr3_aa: CASSFAGGADTQYF
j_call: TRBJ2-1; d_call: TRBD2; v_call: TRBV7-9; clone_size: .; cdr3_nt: TGTGCCAGCAGCTTAGACGGGACTAGCGGGAGCTATGAGCAGTTCTTC; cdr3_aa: CASSLDGTSGSYEQFF
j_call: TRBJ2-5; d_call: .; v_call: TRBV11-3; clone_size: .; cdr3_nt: TGTGCCAGCAGCTTAGACCCAGACCAAGAGACCCAGTACTTC; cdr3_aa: CASSLDPDQETQYF
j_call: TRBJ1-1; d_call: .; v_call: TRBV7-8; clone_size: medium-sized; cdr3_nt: TGTGCCAGCAGCTTAGAACGGGTGAACACTGAAGCTTTCTTT; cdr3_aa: CASSLERVNTEAFF
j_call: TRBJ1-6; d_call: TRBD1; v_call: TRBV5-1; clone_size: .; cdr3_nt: TGCGCCAGCAGCTTGCGCGGGACAGACTATTCACCCCTCCACTTT; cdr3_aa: CASSLRGTDYSPLHF
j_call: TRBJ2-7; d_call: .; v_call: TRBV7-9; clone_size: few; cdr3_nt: TGTGCCAGCAGCTTAGGGTATAGGGGGACCTCTTCCTACGAGCAGTACTTC; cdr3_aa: CASSLGYRGTSSYEQYF
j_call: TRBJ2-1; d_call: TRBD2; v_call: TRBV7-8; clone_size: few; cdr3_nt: TGTGCCAGCAGCCCAGGACTAGGCTACAATGAGCAGTTCTTC; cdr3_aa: CASSPGLGYNEQFF
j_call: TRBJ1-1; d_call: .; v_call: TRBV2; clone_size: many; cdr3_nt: TGTGCCAGCAGTGCCCTGCAGGGTGGGACTGAAGCTTTCTTT; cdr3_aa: CASSALQGGTEAFF
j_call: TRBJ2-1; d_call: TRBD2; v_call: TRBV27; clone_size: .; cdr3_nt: TGTGCCAGCAGCCCTAGGACTAGCGGGGACTACAATGAGCAGTTCTTC; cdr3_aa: CASSPRTSGDYNEQFF
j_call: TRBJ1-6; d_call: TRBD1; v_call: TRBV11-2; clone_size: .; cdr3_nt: TGTGCCAGCAGCTCCCGTTCGGGACAGGGGAATTCACCCCTCCACTTT; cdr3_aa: CASSSRSGQGNSPLHF
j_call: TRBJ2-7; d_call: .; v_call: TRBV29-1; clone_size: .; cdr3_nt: TGCAGCGTTGAAGATTTACTGCACGAGCAGTACTTC; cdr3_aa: CSVEDLLHEQYF
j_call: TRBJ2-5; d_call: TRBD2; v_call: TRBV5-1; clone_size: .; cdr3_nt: TGCGCCAGCAGCTTGGGACCTAGCGGGAGAGAGACCCAGTACTTC; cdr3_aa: CASSLGPSGRETQYF
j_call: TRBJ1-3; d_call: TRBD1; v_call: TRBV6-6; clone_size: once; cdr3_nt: TGTGCCATACGCCGGGACAGAGGAAACACCATATATTTT; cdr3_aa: CAIRRDRGNTIYF
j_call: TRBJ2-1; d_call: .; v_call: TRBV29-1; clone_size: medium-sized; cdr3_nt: TGCAGCGTTACGGGGGTAGTCAATGAGCAGTTCTTC; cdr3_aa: CSVTGVVNEQFF
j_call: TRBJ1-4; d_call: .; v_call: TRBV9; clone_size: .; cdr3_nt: TGTGCCAGCAGCCCCGGGAGACTTTTTGAAAAACTGTTTTTT; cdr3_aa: CASSPGRLFEKLFF
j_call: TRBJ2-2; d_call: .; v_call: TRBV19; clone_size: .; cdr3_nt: TGTGCCAGTAGTACCCGGGACTTACAGACCGGGGAGCTGTTTTTT; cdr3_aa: CASSTRDLQTGELFF
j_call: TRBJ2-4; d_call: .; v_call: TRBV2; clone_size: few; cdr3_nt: TGTGCCAGCAGTGGGGGGCAGGGGAGGGAAGCCAAAAACATTCAGTACTTC; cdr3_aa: CASSGGQGREAKNIQYF
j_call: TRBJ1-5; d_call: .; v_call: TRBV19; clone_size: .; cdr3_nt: TGTGCCAGCGGGAGGAATCAGCCCCAGCATTTT; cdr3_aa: CASGRNQPQHF
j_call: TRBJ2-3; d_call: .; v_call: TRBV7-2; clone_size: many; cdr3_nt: TGTGCCAGCAGCCCGAGGCGGGCGGAAGATACGCAGTATTTT; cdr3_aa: CASSPRRAEDTQYF
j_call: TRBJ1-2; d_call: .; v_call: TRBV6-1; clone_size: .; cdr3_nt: TGTGCCAGCAGTGAAGGGCCCCCGACTAACTATGGCTACACCTTC; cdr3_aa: CASSEGPPTNYGYTF
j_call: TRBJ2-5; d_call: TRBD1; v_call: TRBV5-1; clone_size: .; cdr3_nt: TGCGCCAGCAGCCGAGGACAGGGGGCGATTTCTGAGACCCAGTACTTC; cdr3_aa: CASSRGQGAISETQYF
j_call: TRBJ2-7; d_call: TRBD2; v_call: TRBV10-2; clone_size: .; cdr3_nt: TGCGCCAGCAGAATCCCTAGCGGGGTCGAGCAGTACTTC; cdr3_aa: CASRIPSGVEQYF
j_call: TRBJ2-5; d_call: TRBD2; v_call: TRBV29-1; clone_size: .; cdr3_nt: TGCAGCGTTGCGGGACTAGCGGGGTGGGAGACCCAGTACTTC; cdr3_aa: CSVAGLAGWETQYF
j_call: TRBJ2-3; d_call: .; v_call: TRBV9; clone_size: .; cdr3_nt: TGTGCCAGCAGCGTAGGAGGTCCGGAGGGAGATACGCAGTATTTT; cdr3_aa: CASSVGGPEGDTQYF
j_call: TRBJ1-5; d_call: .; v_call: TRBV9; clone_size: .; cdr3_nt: TGTGCCAGCAGCAGGGAGTTTAATCAGCCCCAGCATTTT; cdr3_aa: CASSREFNQPQHF
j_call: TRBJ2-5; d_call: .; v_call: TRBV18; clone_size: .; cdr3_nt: TGTGCCAGCTCACCACGTGGCGGAGCCCCGCATGGGACCCAGTACTTC; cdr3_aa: CASSPRGGAPHGTQYF
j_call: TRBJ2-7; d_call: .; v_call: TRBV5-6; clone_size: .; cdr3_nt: TGTGCCAGCAGCCGAGACATACGCCTATACTTC; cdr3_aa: CASSRDIRLYF
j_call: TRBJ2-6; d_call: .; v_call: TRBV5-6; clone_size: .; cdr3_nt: TGTGCCAGCAGCTCCGGCTCTGGGGCCAACGTCCTGACTTTC; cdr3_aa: CASSSGSGANVLTF
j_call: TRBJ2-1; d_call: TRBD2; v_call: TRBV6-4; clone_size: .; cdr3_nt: TGTGCCAGCTCGCCGGGGGGTGGTGATGAGCAGTTCTTC; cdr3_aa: CASSPGGGDEQFF
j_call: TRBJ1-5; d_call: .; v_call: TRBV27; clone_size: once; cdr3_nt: TGTGCCAGCAGTTTTCGAGGGTACAATCAGCCCCAGCATTTT; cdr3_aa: CASSFRGYNQPQHF
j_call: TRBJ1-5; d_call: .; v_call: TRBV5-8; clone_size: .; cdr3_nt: TGTGCCAGCAGCTTGGTAACAGGGACCACCCAGCATTTT; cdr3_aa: CASSLVTGTTQHF